This T cell receptor (beta chain) was documented in a study of early T cells in non-severe SARS-CoV-2 infection. Study-wide background: The study sequenced bulk RNA from unsorted whole blood, with chains unpaired.

The CDR3 loop spans 14 amino acids. V shed 1 base and J shed 4 bases, with 11 bases lying between them. Germline lookup yields CDR1 SGHTA and CDR2 FQGNSA. General study points: Matching against VDJdb likely underestimated virus-specific expansions, favoring anti-spike CD8.

There are a few counts of this clonotype. Antigen: not known. In the library, individual cDNA molecules carried attached unique molecular identifiers. From the 5' RACE reads, TCRdb called clonotypes with MiXCR, one entry per CDR3 protein. The table lists 20,000 to 25,000 distinct CDR3 sequences, over 4% of them singletons, with 7.8% in the top ten. The sample taken for sequencing was whole blood. The V call is TRBV7-2, the J call TRBJ2-7, with D possibly matching TRBD1 (5 bases). The TCR originated in an adult who was a healthcare worker with PCR-confirmed SARS-CoV-2 infection or an uninfected control (not recorded which). CDR3 nucleotides: TGTGCCAGCAGCTTAGGTGTAGGGGTTTACGAGCAGTACTTC. Protein: CASSLGVGVYEQYF.